This note documents a single T cell receptor (beta chain) sequence. The antigen is undetermined. Sequencing was performed with immunoSEQ multiplex PCR; in TCRdb, only in-frame clones are kept and a portion is missing. This sample yields some 85,000 clones, of which 91% are seen a single time; approximately 2.5% belongs to the top ten. These data originate in a study of OX40 agonist ivuxolimab in advanced cancers. Study context: Patient treatment consisted of intravenous ivuxolimab administration every 2 weeks at 0.01 to 10 mg/kg. Study-level points and caveats: Undetermined was the antigen specificity of the expanded peripheral T cells.

Trimming cost V 4 bases and J 2 bases, with 11 bases left between them. CDR3 length equals 14 residues. Germline V gene sequence: CDR1 LNHDA, CDR2 SQIVND (reference sequence). With baseline, cycle 4 day 1, and cycle 7 day 1 as timepoints, blood was sampled. This TCR was sampled from an adult with an advanced solid tumor such as melanoma, head and neck, liver or kidney cancer. Sequences were derived from CD4+ or CD8+ T cells sorted from blood, sampled in a trial of the OX40 agonist ivuxolimab. This sequence joins TRBV19 and TRBJ1-1; possibly TRBD1 for D (6 bases). In DNA form, the CDR3 reads TGTGCCAGTAGTAGCGTCGGGGGCAACACTGAAGCTTTCTTT. As protein: CASSSVGGNTEAFF.